The 26 T cell receptor beta chains listed next were all sequenced from one sample in a study of CD8 T cells in ankylosing spondylitis. Overall study results and limits: Typical of ankylosing spondylitis blood, it appeared, was a TCR beta motif of fewer than 10 highly homologous variants.

One entry per CDR3 protein results from TCRdb running MiXCR on the 5' RACE reads. The sample carries around 770,000 distinct CDR3 sequences, 12% recorded once. Their cognate antigens are unknown. Sequencing was carried out using blood, either unsorted or a sorted T cell fraction (not recorded which). These receptors were collected from a male donor with ankylosing spondylitis.

This clonotype was detected ten times or more. This chain links TRBV7-2 with TRBJ2-3; 12 bases match TRBD2. The CDR3 consists of 16 residues. Germline V CDR1 and CDR2: SGHTA, FQGNSA. V lost 5 bases to trimming and J lost 8 bases; unmatched junction nucleotides: 11. CDR3 coding DNA: TGTGCCAGCAGCCAACCGGGACTAGCGGGTGACAGTACGCAGTATTTT. Its translation: CASSQPGLAGDSTQYF.

This sequence joins TRBV6-1 and TRBJ1-6; D unresolved. Germline CDR1 MNHNS, CDR2 SASEGT. This CDR3 region has 13 residues. Trimming removed 6 bases at V and 7 bases at J, with 10 bases between. The CDR3 is CASSILRNSPLHF. CDR3 DNA: TGTGCCAGCAGCATACTTAGGAATTCACCCCTCCACTTT.

In its sample, this clonotype was seen a few times. The V gene is TRBV4-3, the J gene TRBJ2-1; 10 bases line up with TRBD2. V lost 3 bases and J lost 5; bases outside the gene matches: 10. This CDR3 contains 17 residues. In germline, CDR1 is LGHNA, CDR2 YSLEER. This CDR3 is CASSQRVLAGDHNEQFF. The CDR3 DNA sequence: TGCGCCAGCAGCCAGAGGGTTCTAGCGGGAGACCACAATGAGCAGTTCTTC.

This clonotype was detected ten times or more. The chain is built from TRBV4-1 and TRBJ2-1, with 9 bases lining up with TRBD2. Germline V CDR1 and CDR2: MGHRA, YSYEKL. The trim removed 6 bases at V and 0 bases at J, leaving 9 bases unmatched. The CDR3 is 17 residues long. The chain's CDR3 is CASRDLLAGRSYNEQFF. The CDR3 nucleotides are TGCGCCAGCAGGGACTTACTAGCGGGCCGCTCCTACAATGAGCAGTTCTTC.

The rearrangement links TRBV12-3 or TRBV12-4 to TRBJ2-1; 12 nucleotides align to TRBD2. The CDR3 is 12 amino acids. With 5 bases clipped from V and 15 bases from J, the junction kept 5 bases outside the gene matches. Here the CDR3 reads CASSPRLAGAFF. The CDR3 bases are TGTGCCAGCAGTCCCAGACTAGCGGGAGCGTTCTTC.

This clonotype was picked up many times. V gene TRBV12-3 or TRBV12-4 combines with J gene TRBJ1-1, with D unresolved. V gave up 3 bases and J gave up 4 bases, with 9 bases separating them. CDR3 length: 13 residues. The CDR3 nucleotides read TGTGCCAGCAGTTTTTTGGGAAGCACTGAAGCTTTCTTT. Translation gives CASSFLGSTEAFF.

This chain connects TRBV5-1 to TRBJ1-1; D gene uncertain. This CDR3 has 15 amino acids. Trimming took off 3 bases at V and 0 bases at J, with 12 bases between the two ends. The germline V gene encodes CDR1 SGHRS and CDR2 YFSETQ. CDR3 nucleotides: TGCGCCAGCAGCTCGGAACAGCAGATGAACACTGAAGCTTTCTTT. Its protein product is CASSSEQQMNTEAFF.

The chain carries TRBV5-6 and TRBJ2-2; possibly TRBD1 or TRBD2 for D (5 bases each). Germline assignment: CDR1 SGHDT and CDR2 YYEEEE. The length of the CDR3 is 15 residues. V lost 2 bases and J lost 6, with 14 bases in between. The DNA of the CDR3 is TGTGCCAGCAGCTTTAAACCGGGGCGGCCCGGGGAGCTGTTTTTT. It yields the protein CASSFKPGRPGELFF.

V and J are TRBV30 and TRBJ2-5; the match to TRBD2 covers 8 bases. With 1 base clipped from V and 4 bases from J, the junction kept 8 bases outside the gene matches. The CDR3 totals 15 residues. The germline gives CDR1 GTSNPN, CDR2 SVGIG (reference sequence). CDR3 amino acids: CAWSGGLVIGETQYF. In DNA form, the CDR3 reads TGTGCCTGGAGTGGGGGACTAGTAATAGGAGAGACCCAGTACTTC.

At least ten counts were recorded for this clonotype. The V gene is TRBV5-1, the J gene TRBJ2-7; no clear D gene. The germline V and J ends were trimmed by 0 bases and 5 bases, with 9 bases remaining between them. CDR1 SGHRS and CDR2 YFSETQ come from the germline V gene. This CDR3 spans 13 amino acids. CDR3 amino acids: CASSLDLRNEQYF. The CDR3 DNA follows: TGCGCCAGCAGCTTGGATTTAAGGAACGAGCAGTACTTC.

This clonotype was counted at least ten times. The V gene is TRBV24-1, the J gene TRBJ2-1; TRBD1 matches 7 bases. V lost 2 bases and J lost 8; bases outside the gene matches: 5. Germline-derived CDR1 and CDR2 are KGHDR and SFDVKD. This CDR3 has 14 residues. CDR3 sequence (DNA): TGTGCCACCAGTGATTACAGGGGCAGCGATGAGCAGTTCTTC. Protein product: CATSDYRGSDEQFF.

This clonotype came up a few times. The rearrangement joins TRBV5-1 to TRBJ2-5, with TRBD2 identical over 14 bases. Germline lookup yields CDR1 SGHRS and CDR2 YFSETQ. V was pared by 2 bases and J by 4 bases, with 4 bases of the junction left unmatched. This CDR3 has 16 amino acids. CDR3 region: CASSLPGLAGVETQYF. In DNA, the CDR3 is TGCGCCAGCAGCTTACCGGGACTAGCGGGAGTAGAGACCCAGTACTTC.

The table lists this clonotype with a few counts. The V and J genes are TRBV5-1 and TRBJ2-6; no clear D gene. This CDR3 contains 15 residues. CDR1 and CDR2 from the germline V gene are SGHRS and YFSETQ. The V gene lost 2 bases and the J gene lost 0 bases, with 6 bases spanning the gap. The DNA of the CDR3 is TGCGCCAGCAGCTTCCTTGTCTCTGGGGCCAACGTCCTGACTTTC. Its protein product is CASSFLVSGANVLTF.

This clonotype came up a few times. The CDR3 DNA is TGTGCCAGCAGCCATCTGGGACTAGCGGCCCAAGAGACCCAGTACTTC. It yields the protein CASSHLGLAAQETQYF. The chain links TRBV14 to TRBJ2-5; TRBD2 agrees at 11 bases. The CDR3 is 16 residues long. The V segment lost 3 bases and the J segment 1 base; nucleotides outside the gene matches: 4. Germline CDR1 and CDR2: SGHDN and FVKESK. Together with reference TRBV14 and TRBJ2-5, the CDR3 gives the full variable domain: EAGVTQFPSHSVIEKGQTVTLRCDPISGHDNLYWYRRVMGKEIKFLLHFVKESKQDESGMPNNRFLAERTGGTYSTLKVQPAELEDSGVYFCASSHLGLAAQETQYFGPGTRLLVL.

This clonotype came up a few times. The chain links TRBV20-1 to TRBJ2-7; 7 bases are shared with TRBD1. CDR1 and CDR2 from the germline V gene are DFQATT and SNEGSKA (reference sequence). V was clipped by 1 base and J by 2 bases; unmatched bases: 5. This CDR3 spans 14 amino acids. The CDR3 here is CSARAWTGAYEQYF. In DNA, the CDR3 is TGCAGTGCTAGAGCGTGGACAGGAGCCTACGAGCAGTACTTC.

This clonotype was recorded a few times. V and J are TRBV5-1 and TRBJ1-3, with D hard to call. The length of the CDR3 is 14 residues. Germline CDR1 reads SGHRS; CDR2 reads YFSETQ. The V end lost 6 bases, the J end lost 0 bases, and 10 bases lay between the germline ends. CDR3: CASKGLSSGNTIYF. The CDR3 region has the DNA TGCGCCAGCAAAGGGTTAAGCTCTGGAAACACCATATATTTT.

The rearrangement links TRBV7-6 to TRBJ1-3; 7 bases map to TRBD1. Germline V gene data show CDR1 as SGHVS and CDR2 as FNYEAQ. V was clipped by 4 bases and J by 0 bases; unmatched bases: 9. This CDR3 has 17 amino acids. As DNA, the CDR3 is TGTGCCAGCAGCTCGCAGCTAGGGACAGCCTCTGGAAACACCATATATTTT. Translated: CASSSQLGTASGNTIYF. The variable domain in full, completed from reference TRBV7-6 and TRBJ1-3, reads GAGVSQSPRYKVTKRGQDVALRCDPISGHVSLYWYRQALGQGPEFLTYFNYEAQQDKSGLPNDRFSAERPEGSISTLTIQRTEQRDSAMYRCASSSQLGTASGNTIYFGEGSWLTVV.

The chain couples TRBV5-5 to TRBJ2-7, with no clear D. In germline, CDR1 is SGHKS, CDR2 YYEKEE (reference sequence). The V end was cut by 3 bases, the J end by 4 bases, with 8 bases between. The CDR3 extends over 12 amino acids. The chain's CDR3 is CASSWRIYEQYF. DNA for the CDR3: TGTGCCAGCAGCTGGCGGATATACGAGCAGTACTTC.

Only a few counts were recorded for this clonotype. The chain uses TRBV2 and TRBJ2-1, with 10 bases fitting TRBD2. Germline V gene lookup returns CDR1 SNHLY and CDR2 FYNNEI. This CDR3 has 16 residues. With V trimmed by 4 bases and J by 4 bases, 7 bases remained unmatched. The CDR3: CASSGVAGGTYNEQFF. In nucleotides, the CDR3 is TGTGCCAGCAGTGGCGTAGCGGGAGGAACATACAATGAGCAGTTCTTC.

The rearrangement links TRBV20-1 to TRBJ1-4; D perhaps matches TRBD1 (5 bases). The CDR3 covers 13 residues. Germline V gene sequence: CDR1 DFQATT, CDR2 SNEGSKA (reference sequence). Trimming stripped 5 bases from V and 4 bases from J, with 11 bases between. CDR3 protein: CSAGDGLNEKLFF. In nucleotides, the CDR3 is TGCAGTGCTGGGGACGGTCTTAATGAAAAACTGTTTTTT.

This chain uses TRBV12-3 or TRBV12-4 with TRBJ2-7, with D tentatively TRBD1 (6 bases). Trimming took off 1 base at V and 2 bases at J, with 12 bases between the two ends. This CDR3 spans 15 amino acids. As DNA, the CDR3 is TGTGCCAGCAGTTTAGGACAGGAGAAGCCCTACGAGCAGTACTTC. Its translation: CASSLGQEKPYEQYF.

The V and J genes are TRBV7-9 and TRBJ1-1; D remains ambiguous. CDR1 and CDR2 (germline): SEHNR, FQNEAQ (reference sequence). Trimming shortened V by 7 bases and J by 7 bases, and 19 bases separated the two germline ends. The CDR3 is 14 amino acids. CDR3 residues: CASTTRGLVGEAFF. CDR3 in DNA: TGTGCCAGCACCACCCGTGGGTTGGTCGGTGAAGCTTTCTTT.

The sample holds many counts of this clonotype. The CDR3 is CASSLLAVDSTDTQYF. Here the CDR3 DNA reads TGCGCCAGCAGCTTGCTAGCGGTGGATAGCACAGATACGCAGTATTTT. The gene calls are TRBV5-1 and TRBJ2-3; 7 bases fit TRBD2. The ends lost 1 base at V and 0 bases at J; junction bases unmatched: 5. Germline V gene sequence: CDR1 SGHRS, CDR2 YFSETQ. The CDR3 spans 16 residues.

The J gene is TRBJ2-2, the V gene TRBV10-2, with D possibly matching TRBD1 (5 bases). CDR1 is WSHSY and CDR2 is SAAADI in the germline V gene. The CDR3 covers 17 residues. Trimming removed 0 bases from V and 2 bases from J, with 13 bases in between. CDR3 loop: CASSESTTAVNTGELFF. For the CDR3, the DNA is TGCGCCAGCAGTGAGTCGACGACAGCCGTAAACACCGGGGAGCTGTTTTTT.

This clonotype was counted only a few times. The chain employs TRBV21-1 and TRBJ2-6. TRBV21-1 is deemed a pseudogene. The CDR3 sequence is 16 residues long. This chain's CDR3 is CASSKCQDSGANVLTF. The CDR3 nucleotides are TGTGCCAGCAGCAAATGCCAGGACTCTGGGGCCAACGTCCTGACTTTC.

This clonotype has ten or more counts. The rearrangement uses TRBV15 and TRBJ2-7; D ambiguous. Trimming took off 0 bases at V and 0 bases at J, with 6 bases between the two ends. CDR1 and CDR2 (germline): LNHNV, YYDKDF (reference sequence). The CDR3 length is 14 residues. CDR3 sequence (DNA): TGTGCCACCAGCAGAGACACCCACTCCTACGAGCAGTACTTC. This sequence encodes CATSRDTHSYEQYF.